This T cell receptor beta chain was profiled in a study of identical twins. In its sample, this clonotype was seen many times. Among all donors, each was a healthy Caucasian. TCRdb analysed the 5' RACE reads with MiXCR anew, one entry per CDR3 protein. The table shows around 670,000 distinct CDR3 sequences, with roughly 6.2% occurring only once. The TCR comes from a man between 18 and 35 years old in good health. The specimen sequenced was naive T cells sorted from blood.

CDR3 DNA sequence: TGTGCCAGCAGCTTATCCCGGAACACCATATATTTT. Protein product: CASSLSRNTIYF. V is TRBV7-9 and J is TRBJ1-3, with D hard to call. Trimming stripped 2 bases from V and 7 bases from J, with 6 bases between. CDR1 and CDR2 from the germline V gene are SEHNR and FQNEAQ (reference sequence). The CDR3 spans 12 residues.